In its sample, the clone carrying this T cell receptor (beta chain) was seen many times. J was trimmed by 7 bases and V by 0 bases; bases with no gene match: 11. Looked up from germline, CDR1 is SGHRS and CDR2 is YFSETQ. The CDR3 consists of 16 residues. The record originates from a study of blood T cell repertoires in COVID-19. Study overall: COVID-19 samples from acute and convalescent phases originated in the United States, Italy and Spain. T cells, B-cell-depleted T cells, or PBMCs provided the cDNA or gDNA that served as material.

In the original workflow: Amplification with reference gene primers provided the estimates of nucleated cell counts. The method was immunoSEQ multiplex PCR; TCRdb's version includes in-frame clones alone and lacks a portion of them. Clone size and the V and J calls come from that table; the DNA yielded D and trimming. The table includes around 180,000 clones, 88% detected once. Specimen: peripheral blood. The TCR originated in a man in his 70s with active or convalescent COVID-19. The J gene is TRBJ1-1, the V gene TRBV5-1, with 8 bases that match TRBD1. CDR3: CASSLASSDRVGEAFF. CDR3 in DNA: TGCGCCAGCAGCTTGGCCTCGTCGGACAGGGTGGGTGAAGCTTTCTTT.